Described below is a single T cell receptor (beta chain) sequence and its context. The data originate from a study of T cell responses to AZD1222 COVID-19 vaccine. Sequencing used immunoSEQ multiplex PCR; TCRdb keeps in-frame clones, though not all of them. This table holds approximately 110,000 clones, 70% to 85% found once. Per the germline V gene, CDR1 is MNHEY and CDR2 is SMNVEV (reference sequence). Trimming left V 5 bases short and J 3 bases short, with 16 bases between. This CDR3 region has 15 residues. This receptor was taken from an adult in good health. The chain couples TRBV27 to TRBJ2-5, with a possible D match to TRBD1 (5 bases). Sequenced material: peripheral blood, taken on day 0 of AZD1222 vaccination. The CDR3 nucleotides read TGTGCCAGCAGTCCCTCGTGGGCCAGGGAAGAGACCCAGTACTTC. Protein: CASSPSWAREETQYF.